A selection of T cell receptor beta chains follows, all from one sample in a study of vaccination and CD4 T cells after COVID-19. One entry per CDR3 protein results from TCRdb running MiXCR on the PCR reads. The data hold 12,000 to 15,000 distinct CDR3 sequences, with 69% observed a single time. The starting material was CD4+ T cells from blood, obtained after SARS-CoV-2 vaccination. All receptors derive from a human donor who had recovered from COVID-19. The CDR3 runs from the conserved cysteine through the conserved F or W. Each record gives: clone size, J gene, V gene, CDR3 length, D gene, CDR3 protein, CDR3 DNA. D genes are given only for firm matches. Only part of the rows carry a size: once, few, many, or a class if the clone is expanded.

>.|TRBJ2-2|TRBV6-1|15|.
CASMQAGTVARELFF
TGTGCCAGCATGCAAGCCGGGACGGTGGCCCGGGAGCTGTTTTTT
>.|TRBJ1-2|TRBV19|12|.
CASSNSVSGYTF
TGTGCCAGTAGTAATTCGGTATCTGGCTACACCTTC
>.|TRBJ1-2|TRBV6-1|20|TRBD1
CASSREGWGPDRGRYGGYTF
TGTGCCAGCAGCCGGGAGGGGTGGGGGCCCGACAGGGGGCGGTATGGTGGCTACACCTTC
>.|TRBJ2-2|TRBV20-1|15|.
CSASGTTANTGELFF
TGCAGTGCTAGCGGGACGACCGCGAACACCGGGGAGCTGTTTTTT
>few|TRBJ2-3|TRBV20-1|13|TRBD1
CSARVQGAYTQYF
TGCAGTGCTAGAGTCCAGGGGGCGTATACGCAGTATTTT
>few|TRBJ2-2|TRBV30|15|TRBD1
CAWIAAGGITGELFF
TGTGCCTGGATTGCGGCAGGGGGCATCACCGGGGAGCTGTTTTTT
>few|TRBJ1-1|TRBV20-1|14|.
CSANFLRGSTEAFF
TGCAGTGCTAACTTTCTCAGGGGATCCACTGAAGCTTTCTTT
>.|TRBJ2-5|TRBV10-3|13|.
CAISGHGQETQYF
TGTGCCATCAGTGGGCACGGCCAAGAGACCCAGTACTTC
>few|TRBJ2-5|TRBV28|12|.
CASSRSGSTQYF
TGTGCCAGCAGTCGATCAGGGAGCACCCAGTACTTC
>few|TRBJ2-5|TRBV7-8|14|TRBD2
CASSLAFVAGVSYF
TGTGCCAGCAGCTTAGCGTTCGTAGCGGGAGTCTCGTACTTC
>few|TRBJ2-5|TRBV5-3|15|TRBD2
CASSLALAGGETQYF
TGTGCCAGCAGCTTGGCACTAGCGGGAGGTGAGACCCAGTACTTC
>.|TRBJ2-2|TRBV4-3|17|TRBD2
CASSQDPSGGFRGELFF
TGCGCCAGCAGCCAAGATCCCAGCGGGGGCTTTAGGGGGGAGCTGTTTTTT
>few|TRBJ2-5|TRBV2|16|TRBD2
CASRRSTSAKRETQYF
TGTGCCAGCAGACGTAGTACTAGCGCCAAGCGGGAGACCCAGTACTTC